The 32 T cell receptor beta chains below were found in one sample sequenced in a study of shared clonotypes between healthy human individuals. Terminally differentiated effector memory CD45RA+ cells were left out of the naive CD8 fraction, which was CD45RO-negative and positively selected for CCR7. Produced via immunoSEQ multiplex PCR; TCRdb's table is partial and in-frame only. The sample records approximately 810,000 clones, about 91% being singletons. The sample comprised naive CD8+ T cells sorted from blood. Receptor source: a man aged 25 to 40 in good health.

The chain has TRBV7-3 and TRBJ2-1; maybe TRBD1 (5 bases). The germline CDR1 and CDR2 sequences are SGHTA and FQGTGA. V was clipped by 5 bases and J by 0 bases, with 8 bases between them. This CDR3 contains 14 residues. The CDR3 sequence is CASSADNSYNEQFF. CDR3 DNA sequence: TGTGCCAGCAGCGCGGACAACTCCTACAATGAGCAGTTCTTC.

Of note for this clone: Distinct nucleotide sequences in the sample also encode this CDR3. The chain couples TRBV7-9 to TRBJ2-5; D is ambiguous. Trimming shortened V by 2 bases and J by 4 bases, and 5 bases separated the two germline ends. CDR1 is SEHNR, CDR2 FQNEAQ, per germline (reference sequence). This CDR3 is 12 amino acids long. CDR3 loop: CASSLFGETQYF. CDR3 bases: TGTGCCAGCAGCTTATTCGGAGAGACCCAGTACTTC.

As for this clone: The same CDR3 is also encoded by other DNA sequences in this sample. V gene TRBV27 combines with J gene TRBJ1-1, with D possibly TRBD1 on 5 matching bases. The CDR3 totals 14 residues. The germline V and J ends were trimmed by 3 bases and 0 bases, with 8 bases remaining between them. From germline, CDR1 is MNHEY and CDR2 SMNVEV (reference sequence). The CDR3 loop reads CASSFGGLNTEAFF. The CDR3 DNA reads as TGTGCCAGCAGTTTTGGGGGTCTGAACACTGAAGCTTTCTTT.

This clone was counted once. This sequence joins TRBV9 and TRBJ2-1, with D perhaps matching TRBD2 (5 bases). Trimming cost V 0 bases and J 6 bases, with 7 bases left between them. The CDR3 runs to 13 residues. From germline, CDR1 is SGDLS and CDR2 YYNGEE. Here the CDR3 reads CASSVDGLNEQFF. In nucleotides, the CDR3 is TGTGCCAGCAGCGTAGACGGACTCAATGAGCAGTTCTTC.

CDR3 DNA: TGTGCCAGCAGCTTAGCGGCCTCAGGGACACGCGGGGAGCTGTTTTTT. Encoded protein: CASSLAASGTRGELFF. J is TRBJ2-2 and V is TRBV7-9; the D gene is possibly TRBD1 (6 bases). CDR3 length equals 16 residues. V dropped 0 bases and J dropped 7 bases, with 15 bases sitting between them. CDR1 and CDR2 from the germline V gene are SEHNR and FQNEAQ (reference sequence).

This chain links TRBV29-1 with TRBJ1-3, with TRBD1 matching 8 bases. Trimming cost V 5 bases and J 4 bases; bases outside gene matches: 4. The CDR3 sequence is 13 residues long. The germline V gene encodes CDR1 SQVTM and CDR2 ANQGSEA. CDR3 protein: CSVLTGVGNTIYF. The CDR3 DNA follows: TGCAGCGTTTTGACAGGGGTGGGAAACACCATATATTTT.

This clone was seen only once. The V gene is TRBV7-9, the J gene TRBJ1-2; D not resolved. From germline, CDR1 is SEHNR and CDR2 FQNEAQ (reference sequence). This CDR3 has 14 residues. Trimming left V 2 bases short and J 4 bases short, with 11 bases between. In nucleotides, the CDR3 is TGTGCCAGCAGCTTATTAGTGCCAGTCTATGGCTACACCTTC. Protein: CASSLLVPVYGYTF.

The chain recombines TRBV7-9 with TRBJ2-7; the match to TRBD2 covers 8 bases. Germline CDR1 is SEHNR and CDR2 is FQNEAQ (reference sequence). CDR3 length equals 16 residues. V was clipped by 3 bases and J by 1 base; unmatched bases: 8. The CDR3 loop reads CASSFTPGGFSYEQYF. The CDR3 DNA follows: TGTGCCAGCAGCTTCACCCCGGGAGGGTTTTCCTACGAGCAGTACTTC.

The chain uses TRBV6-6 and TRBJ2-2; 9 positions agree with TRBD1. The CDR3 consists of 16 residues. The J segment lost 7 bases and the V segment lost 0 bases, leaving 6 bases of the junction unmatched. Per the germline V gene, CDR1 is MNHNY and CDR2 is SVGAGI (reference sequence). CDR3 sequence: CASSYSWDRANGELFF. In nucleotides, the CDR3 is TGTGCCAGCAGTTACTCGTGGGACAGGGCTAACGGGGAGCTGTTTTTT.

This clone turned up a few times. This CDR3 is also generated by other DNA sequences in the sample. The V and J genes are TRBV6-6 and TRBJ1-2; possible D gene TRBD1, 5 bases. The CDR3 covers 12 residues. Trimming took 6 bases from V and 3 from J, leaving 8 bases between them. Germline values: CDR1 MNHNY, CDR2 SVGAGI (reference sequence). DNA for the CDR3: TGTGCCAGCAGGGGGCTGGACTATGGCTACACCTTC. Encoded protein: CASRGLDYGYTF.

This rearrangement joins TRBV9 to TRBJ2-7, with D perhaps TRBD2 (5 bases). V was shortened by 3 bases and J by 6 bases, with 19 bases between the two germline ends. CDR1 SGDLS and CDR2 YYNGEE come from the germline V gene. The CDR3 runs to 15 residues. DNA for the CDR3: TGTGCCAGCAGCGCTAGATGTCGGGATTTGTGCGAGCAGTACTTC. It yields the protein CASSARCRDLCEQYF.

V and J are TRBV7-6 and TRBJ1-5, with D maybe TRBD1 (6 bases). This CDR3 is built from 15 residues. V lost 5 bases, J lost 6 bases, and 17 bases lay in between. CDR1 and CDR2 (germline): SGHVS, FNYEAQ. The CDR3 DNA follows: TGTGCCAGCAGCCAAGAAACAGGGTTACTTCAGCCCCAGCATTTT. Amino acids: CASSQETGLLQPQHF.

This chain uses TRBV2 with TRBJ2-7, with 9 bases fitting TRBD1. Per the germline V gene, CDR1 is SNHLY and CDR2 is FYNNEI. The CDR3 runs 14 residues. The V gene end was trimmed by 4 bases and the J gene end by 4 bases; junction bases not matched to a gene: 5. CDR3 amino acids: CASSVRDRVYEQYF. The DNA for the CDR3 is TGTGCCAGCAGTGTAAGGGACAGGGTATACGAGCAGTACTTC.

V gene TRBV5-4 combines with J gene TRBJ2-7; 7 bases are shared with TRBD2. Germline V lookup: CDR1 SGHNT, CDR2 YYREEE (reference sequence). V gave up 4 bases and J gave up 0 bases; unmatched junction bases: 4. There are 14 residues in the CDR3. This chain's CDR3 is CASSPASGSYEQYF. The CDR3 nucleotides are TGTGCCAGCAGCCCGGCTAGCGGCTCCTACGAGCAGTACTTC.

The gene calls are TRBV2 and TRBJ2-7; a possible D gene is TRBD1 (6 bases). V dropped 4 bases and J dropped 2 bases, with 9 bases sitting between them. Germline V gives CDR1 SNHLY, CDR2 FYNNEI. This CDR3 spans 13 amino acids. CDR3: CASSARGPYEQYF. The DNA for the CDR3 is TGTGCCAGCAGTGCCAGGGGCCCCTACGAGCAGTACTTC.

Here the CDR3 reads CASSSGDMGSFRGYTF. The DNA for the CDR3 is TGTGCCAGCAGTAGTGGGGATATGGGCAGCTTTCGTGGCTACACCTTC. This sequence joins TRBV2 and TRBJ1-2; D unclear. V dropped 5 bases and J dropped 7 bases, with 23 bases sitting between them. The CDR3 sequence is 16 residues long. CDR1 SNHLY and CDR2 FYNNEI come from the germline V gene.

The chain is built from TRBV5-5 and TRBJ2-7; 10 bases agree with TRBD1. Germline V lookup: CDR1 SGHKS, CDR2 YYEKEE (reference sequence). This CDR3 is 16 amino acids long. Trimming cost V 5 bases and J 4 bases; bases outside gene matches: 12. As DNA, the CDR3 is TGTGCCAGCAGAACGCCACCGGGACAGGGGTTATACGAGCAGTACTTC. The encoded protein is CASRTPPGQGLYEQYF.

This rearrangement joins TRBV5-6 to TRBJ2-1, with TRBD2 matching 13 bases. The CDR3 loop spans 17 amino acids. V was pared by 3 bases and J by 5 bases, with 8 bases of the junction left unmatched. From germline, CDR1 is SGHDT and CDR2 YYEEEE. CDR3 in amino acids: CASSWARTSGSNNEQFF. The CDR3 DNA sequence: TGTGCCAGCAGCTGGGCTAGGACTAGCGGGAGTAACAATGAGCAGTTCTTC.

CDR3 coding DNA: TGTGCCAGTACCCCTCTTGAGGATTCGAACACTGAAGCTTTCTTT. As protein: CASTPLEDSNTEAFF. The V and J genes are TRBV19 and TRBJ1-1, with no clear D. Trimming shortened V by 7 bases and J by 1 base, and 16 bases separated the two germline ends. This CDR3 contains 15 residues. Germline assignment: CDR1 LNHDA and CDR2 SQIVND (reference sequence). The variable domain in full, completed from reference TRBV19 and TRBJ1-1, reads DGGITQSPKYLFRKEGQNVTLSCEQNLNHDAMYWYRQDPGQGLRLIYYSQIVNDFQKGDIAEGYSVSREKKESFPLTVTSAQKNPTAFYLCASTPLEDSNTEAFFGQGTRLTVV.

The gene calls are TRBV5-5 and TRBJ2-7; 11 bases agree with TRBD1. The ends lost 4 bases at V and 6 bases at J; junction bases unmatched: 6. CDR1 and CDR2 (germline): SGHKS, YYEKEE (reference sequence). The CDR3 is made up of 14 amino acids. The CDR3 nucleotides are TGTGCCAGCAGCATCGGGACAGGGGGGCTCGAGCAGTACTTC. Encoded protein: CASSIGTGGLEQYF.

This clone was counted only a few times. The chain uses TRBV11-2 and TRBJ2-2, with TRBD2 matching 7 bases. Trimming at V came to 3 bases and at J to 13 bases, leaving 11 bases not matched to a gene. Germline lookup yields CDR1 SGHAT and CDR2 FQNNGV. The CDR3 sequence is 14 residues long. The CDR3 loop is CASSFSGFGLGLFF. The CDR3 bases are TGTGCCAGCAGCTTCTCAGGGTTTGGACTAGGGCTGTTTTTT.

V usage is TRBV27 and J usage is TRBJ2-7; possible D gene TRBD2, 5 bases. CDR1 MNHEY and CDR2 SMNVEV come from the germline V gene (reference sequence). The ends were cut back, 2 bases at V and 0 bases at J, with 17 bases in the middle. This CDR3 contains 17 residues. CDR3 residues: CASSLGLLRDSSYEQYF. CDR3 sequence (DNA): TGTGCCAGCAGTTTAGGACTCCTCCGCGATAGCTCCTACGAGCAGTACTTC.

CDR3 bases: TGCAGTGACCTGGGAGCCCCCGGCTACACCTTC. This translates into CSDLGAPGYTF. This chain connects TRBV29-1 to TRBJ1-2, with D hard to call. The CDR3 is made up of 11 amino acids. Germline lookup yields CDR1 SQVTM and CDR2 ANQGSEA.

The chain joins TRBV5-1 to TRBJ2-1, with a tentative D call TRBD1 (5 bases). V was shortened by 2 bases and J by 5 bases, with 8 bases between the two germline ends. The CDR3 sequence is 13 residues long. Germline CDR1 SGHRS, CDR2 YFSETQ. The CDR3 sequence is CASSFRVHNEQFF. The DNA for the CDR3 is TGCGCCAGCAGCTTCAGGGTACACAATGAGCAGTTCTTC.

This chain uses TRBV27 with TRBJ1-2; D unresolved. This CDR3 has 13 amino acids. In germline, CDR1 is MNHEY, CDR2 SMNVEV (reference sequence). V gave up 5 bases and J gave up 0 bases, with 7 bases separating them. The CDR3 nucleotides are TGTGCCAGCAGTCTGACCCCTAACTATGGCTACACCTTC. This sequence encodes CASSLTPNYGYTF.

The chain links TRBV6-1 to TRBJ2-7, with D possibly being TRBD1 (7 bases). There are 15 residues in the CDR3. The V end lost 2 bases, the J end lost 1 base, and 12 bases lay between the germline ends. The germline CDR1 and CDR2 sequences are MNHNS and SASEGT. The CDR3 protein is CASSERGRGSYEQYF. CDR3 DNA: TGTGCCAGCAGTGAAAGGGGGCGGGGATCCTACGAGCAGTACTTC.

This sequence joins TRBV11-1 and TRBJ1-1; D is unresolved. Trimming left V 5 bases short and J 6 bases short, with 10 bases between. This CDR3 is 12 amino acids long. The germline CDR1 and CDR2 sequences are SGHAT and FQDESV (reference sequence). CDR3 sequence reads: CASSIWPSEAFF. DNA for the CDR3: TGTGCCAGCAGCATATGGCCCTCTGAAGCTTTCTTT.

The V gene is TRBV14, the J gene TRBJ2-7; D uncertain. CDR1 and CDR2 (germline): SGHDN, FVKESK. V lost 3 bases and J lost 0, with 9 bases in between. The CDR3 is 14 residues long. The CDR3 region has the DNA TGTGCCAGCAGCCACTCGCCTTACTCCTACGAGCAGTACTTC. Translated: CASSHSPYSYEQYF.

The chain recombines TRBV4-1 with TRBJ2-7, with TRBD1 identical over 8 bases. Per the germline V gene, CDR1 is MGHRA and CDR2 is YSYEKL. This CDR3 contains 15 residues. J gave up 4 bases and V 1 base, and 6 bases lay outside the gene matches. DNA of the CDR3: TGCGCCAGCAGCCAAGTAGCGCAGGGGGCGTACGAGCAGTACTTC. Protein product: CASSQVAQGAYEQYF.

This chain uses TRBV7-8 with TRBJ2-7; maybe TRBD2 (6 bases). CDR3 size: 13 residues. V lost 6 bases to trimming and J lost 3 bases, with 12 bases between them. Germline V lookup: CDR1 SGHVS, CDR2 FQNEAQ. CDR3 DNA: TGTGCCAGCAGGACCGGGACTCTCTACGAGCAGTACTTC. Amino acids: CASRTGTLYEQYF.

V and J are TRBV5-5 and TRBJ2-5; D is perhaps TRBD1 (5 bases). The CDR3 contains 13 residues. Germline V gives CDR1 SGHKS, CDR2 YYEKEE (reference sequence). The germline V and J ends were trimmed by 5 bases and 5 bases, with 13 bases remaining between them. CDR3 nucleotide sequence: TGTGCCAGCAGTCCAGGGATTGGGGAGACCCAGTACTTC. As protein: CASSPGIGETQYF.

The chain joins TRBV11-3 to TRBJ2-3; D uncertain. Per the germline V gene, CDR1 is SGHNT and CDR2 is YENEEA. The CDR3 loop spans 12 amino acids. The V end was cut by 3 bases, the J end by 4 bases, with 5 bases between. DNA for the CDR3: TGTGCCAGCAGCTTGTTATCAGATACGCAGTATTTT. Encoded protein: CASSLLSDTQYF.